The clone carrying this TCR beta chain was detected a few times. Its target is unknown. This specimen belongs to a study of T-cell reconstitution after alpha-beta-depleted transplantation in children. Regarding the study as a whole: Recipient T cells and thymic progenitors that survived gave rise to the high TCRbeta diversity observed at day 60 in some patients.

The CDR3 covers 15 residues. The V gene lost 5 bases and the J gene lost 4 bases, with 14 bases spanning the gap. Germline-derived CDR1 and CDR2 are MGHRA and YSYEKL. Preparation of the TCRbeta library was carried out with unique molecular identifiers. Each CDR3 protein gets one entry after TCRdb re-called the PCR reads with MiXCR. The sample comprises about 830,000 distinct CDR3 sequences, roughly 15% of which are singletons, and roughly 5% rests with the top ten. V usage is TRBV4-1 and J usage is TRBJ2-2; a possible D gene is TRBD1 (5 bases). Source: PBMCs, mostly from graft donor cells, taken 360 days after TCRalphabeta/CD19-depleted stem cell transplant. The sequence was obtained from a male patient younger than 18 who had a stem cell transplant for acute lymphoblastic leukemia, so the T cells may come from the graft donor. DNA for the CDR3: TGCGCCAGCAGCGATACATGGGGCGGCACCGGGGAGCTGTTTTTT. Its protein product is CASSDTWGGTGELFF.